These 24 T cell receptor beta chains were all obtained from the same sample, sequenced in a study of cytomegalovirus exposure and HLA in healthy donors (dated by TCRdb to between 2016 and 2019). The library was generated by the immunoSEQ multiplex PCR assay. For the multiplex PCR, a mixture combining 60 forward primers for TCR Vbeta segments and 13 reverse primers for TCR Jbeta segments was used. TCRdb mirrors the immuneACCESS table, restricted to in-frame sequences. Some clones are absent from its copies; in checked studies, under half trace to an unresolved V gene, and the reason for the others is unknown. The sample yields roughly 110,000 clones; 75% were counted once. The top ten clones comprise 2.5% to 3.5% of the sample. Input material: PBMCs. These TCRs come from a male donor in good health and CMV-seropositive.

This clone has just one count. V is TRBV7-3 and J is TRBJ1-1; 9 bases fit TRBD1. CDR3 length: 15 residues. The germline V gene encodes CDR1 SGHTA and CDR2 FQGTGA. V lost 5 bases, J lost 1 base, and 5 bases stayed unmatched. In nucleotides, the CDR3 is TGTGCCAGCAGCCTAGGACAGGGGCCGAACACTGAAGCTTTCTTT. It yields the protein CASSLGQGPNTEAFF.

This clone was counted between two and nine times. The rearrangement joins TRBV5-1 to TRBJ2-3; 7 bases line up with TRBD1. CDR1 SGHRS and CDR2 YFSETQ come from the germline V gene. The junction had 5 bases not matched to a gene; V was cut back by 4 bases and J by 0 bases. CDR3 length: 15 residues. In nucleotides, the CDR3 is TGCGCCAGCAGCGTAGACAGGGCTAGCACAGATACGCAGTATTTT. Translated: CASSVDRASTDTQYF.

This clone was picked up a small number of times. This chain connects TRBV7-6 to TRBJ2-5; 8 bases agree with TRBD1. The J call may be mistaken, given a closer DNA end match to TRBJ2-7. The CDR3 covers 12 residues. In germline, CDR1 is SGHVS, CDR2 FNYEAQ. The CDR3 region is CASSSTGGEQYF. The CDR3 DNA reads TGTGCCAGCAGTTCTACAGGGGGCGAGCAGTACTTC.

The chain uses TRBV29-1 and TRBJ2-1; 8 positions match TRBD1. This CDR3 comprises 14 residues. The germline CDR1 and CDR2 sequences are SQVTM and ANQGSEA. J lost 7 bases, V lost 2 bases, and 7 bases had no gene match. DNA of the CDR3: TGCAGCGTTGAAACCGGGGACAGGAGGAATGAGCAGTTCTTC. This sequence encodes CSVETGDRRNEQFF.

V is TRBV4-3 and J is TRBJ2-7, with 7 positions matching TRBD2. The CDR3 totals 17 residues. After removal of 2 bases from V and 3 bases from J, the junction contained 13 bases not matched to a gene. Germline loops: CDR1 LGHNA, CDR2 YSLEER. This chain's CDR3 is CASSQRVGGHPLYEQYF. The CDR3, as DNA: TGCGCCAGCAGCCAAAGGGTGGGAGGGCATCCCCTCTACGAGCAGTACTTC.

J is TRBJ1-5 and V is TRBV25-1; TRBD1 is a possible D gene (5 bases). V was trimmed by 3 bases and J by 2 bases, leaving 8 bases between them. Germline values: CDR1 MGHDK, CDR2 SYGVNS. The CDR3 runs 14 residues. The CDR3 is CASSEQGGNQPQHF. CDR3 DNA: TGTGCCAGCAGTGAGCAGGGCGGCAATCAGCCCCAGCATTTT.

The chain uses TRBV18 and TRBJ2-1, with 14 bases matching TRBD2. J lost 6 bases, V lost 4 bases, and 2 bases had no gene match. The CDR3 is 15 residues long. Per the germline V gene, CDR1 is KGHSH and CDR2 is LQKENI. The CDR3 DNA follows: TGTGCCAGCTCACGACTAGCGGGAGGGCCCAATGAGCAGTTCTTC. This encodes CASSRLAGGPNEQFF. Complete variable domain (other parts from reference TRBV18 and TRBJ2-1): NAGVMQNPRHLVRRRGQEARLRCSPMKGHSHVYWYRQLPEEGLKFMVYLQKENIIDESGMPKERFSAEFPKEGPSILRIQQVVRGDSAAYFCASSRLAGGPNEQFFGPGTRLTVL.

The rearrangement joins TRBV30 to TRBJ1-5; no firm D call. The CDR3 contains 13 residues. Germline CDR1 is GTSNPN and CDR2 is SVGIG (reference sequence). Trimming cost V 6 bases and J 0 bases, with 9 bases left between them. CDR3 sequence reads: CACKHDSNQPQHF. CDR3 nucleotides: TGTGCCTGCAAGCATGATAGCAATCAGCCCCAGCATTTT. Supplemented by reference TRBV30 and TRBJ1-5, the full variable domain reads SQTIHQWPATLVQPVGSPLSLECTVEGTSNPNLYWYRQAAGRGLQLLFYSVGIGQISSEVPQNLSASRPQDRQFILSSKKLLLSDSGFYLCACKHDSNQPQHFGDGTRLSIL.

The gene calls are TRBV4-1 and TRBJ2-1, with TRBD2 matching 11 bases. Germline V gene lookup returns CDR1 MGHRA and CDR2 YSYEKL. The CDR3 runs 15 residues. The trim removed 8 bases at V and 6 bases at J, leaving 9 bases unmatched. CDR3 protein: CASDRPGLAGNEQFF. In nucleotides, the CDR3 is TGCGCCAGCGATAGACCTGGACTAGCGGGCAATGAGCAGTTCTTC.

CDR3 residues: CASRPGGSGNTIYF. CDR3 nucleotides: TGTGCCAGCAGGCCAGGGGGCTCTGGAAACACCATATATTTT. V gene TRBV6-1 combines with J gene TRBJ1-3, with 7 nucleotides matching TRBD1. This CDR3 is built from 14 residues. Germline V gives CDR1 MNHNS, CDR2 SASEGT. The V and J ends lost 6 bases and 0 bases, in that order; junction bases with no gene match: 2.

The chain is built from TRBV15 and TRBJ1-2; a weak D match, TRBD1 (5 bases). Germline V gene data show CDR1 as LNHNV and CDR2 as YYDKDF (reference sequence). This CDR3 region has 15 residues. V lost 1 base and J lost 6, with 15 bases in between. The CDR3 nucleotides are TGTGCCACCAGCAGAGTGGACACGGAGAGCGATGGCTACACCTTC. It yields the protein CATSRVDTESDGYTF.

The table lists this clone with a count of one. This chain connects TRBV7-2 to TRBJ1-1; maybe TRBD1 (6 bases). The V end lost 5 bases, the J end lost 0 bases, and 10 bases lay between the germline ends. CDR3 size: 14 residues. Germline V gives CDR1 SGHTA, CDR2 FQGNSA. CDR3 residues: CASSTDSLNTEAFF. In DNA, the CDR3 is TGTGCCAGCAGCACGGACAGCTTGAACACTGAAGCTTTCTTT.

The V gene is TRBV29-1, the J gene TRBJ2-3; TRBD1 matches 10 bases. V dropped 5 bases and J dropped 4; count of bases not matched to a gene: 3. The CDR3 has 13 residues. The V gene's germline CDR1 is SQVTM and CDR2 ANQGSEA. In DNA form, the CDR3 reads TGCAGCGTTAGACAGGGGGCCGCAGATACGCAGTATTTT. The encoded protein is CSVRQGAADTQYF.

The gene calls are TRBV28 and TRBJ1-5; D possibly corresponds to TRBD1 (5 bases). Germline V gene lookup returns CDR1 MDHEN and CDR2 SYDVKM. Trimming cost V 7 bases and J 2 bases, with 15 bases left between them. CDR3 size: 15 residues. The CDR3 DNA is TGTGCCAGCACAACGGGGACTACGGGCAATCAGCCCCAGCATTTT. Protein: CASTTGTTGNQPQHF.

The rearrangement joins TRBV5-4 to TRBJ1-4, with 8 positions matching TRBD1. This CDR3 spans 16 amino acids. Losses at the gene ends were 0 bases for V and 6 bases for J; bases not matched to a gene: 7. Germline V CDR1 and CDR2: SGHNT, YYREEE (reference sequence). The CDR3 bases are TGTGCCAGCAGCTTGGTCCGGGGGACAGGAGATGAAAAACTGTTTTTT. Its protein product is CASSLVRGTGDEKLFF.

The CDR3 nucleotides read TGCGCCAGCAGTCCAGCGAACGGAGAAACCGGGGAGCTGTTTTTT. It codes for CASSPANGETGELFF. This rearrangement joins TRBV5-1 to TRBJ2-2; D not resolved. The CDR3 has 15 residues. V lost 5 bases, J lost 5 bases, and 16 bases lay in between. In germline, CDR1 is SGHRS, CDR2 YFSETQ.

V usage is TRBV27 and J usage is TRBJ2-5; 8 bases fit TRBD1. Trimming at V came to 5 bases and at J to 2 bases, leaving 13 bases not matched to a gene. CDR1 is MNHEY, CDR2 SMNVEV, per germline (reference sequence). This CDR3 is built from 17 residues. The CDR3 coding sequence is TGTGCCAGCAGTCCCACACGGACAGGGCGTGGGCAAGAGACCCAGTACTTC. Its translation is CASSPTRTGRGQETQYF.

The chain couples TRBV4-2 to TRBJ2-3; 11 bases agree with TRBD2. Trimming took 6 bases from V and 2 from J; bases not matched to a gene: 4. The CDR3 extends over 15 amino acids. CDR1 LGHNA and CDR2 YNFKEQ come from the germline V gene. CDR3: CASRLLAGATDTQYF. As DNA, the CDR3 is TGTGCCAGCAGACTACTAGCGGGGGCCACAGATACGCAGTATTTT.

The CDR3 loop is CASSPLAGPRGEQYF. For the CDR3, the DNA is TGTGCCAGCAGTCCTTTAGCGGGACCAAGGGGGGAGCAGTACTTC. The V and J genes are TRBV27 and TRBJ2-7; 8 bases are a match to TRBD2. The trim removed 5 bases at V and 7 bases at J, leaving 13 bases unmatched. The CDR3 is made up of 15 amino acids. CDR1 and CDR2 (germline): MNHEY, SMNVEV (reference sequence).

V gene TRBV5-1 combines with J gene TRBJ1-3, with D hard to call. V was cut by 4 bases and J by 0 bases, with 8 bases left in between. Germline CDR1 reads SGHRS; CDR2 reads YFSETQ. The CDR3 is 14 residues long. CDR3 loop: CASSAGLSGNTIYF. CDR3 sequence (DNA): TGCGCCAGCAGCGCCGGACTCTCTGGAAACACCATATATTTT.

This chain uses TRBV7-2 with TRBJ2-3; 7 bases are a match to TRBD2. The CDR3 consists of 16 residues. V dropped 5 bases and J dropped 5; count of bases not matched to a gene: 13. From germline, CDR1 is SGHTA and CDR2 FQGNSA. CDR3 sequence: CASSTRGGPGGDTQYF. The CDR3 nucleotides read TGTGCCAGCAGCACCCGGGGAGGGCCCGGGGGAGATACGCAGTATTTT.

This rearrangement joins TRBV5-5 to TRBJ2-2; 7 nucleotides line up with TRBD2. Germline values: CDR1 SGHKS, CDR2 YYEKEE (reference sequence). The trim removed 0 bases at V and 1 base at J, leaving 9 bases unmatched. CDR3 length equals 18 residues. CDR3 nucleotides: TGTGCCAGCAGCTTGGACGGGCTGGGCGGGGGGAACACCGGGGAGCTGTTTTTT. Protein: CASSLDGLGGGNTGELFF.

The chain recombines TRBV28 with TRBJ1-3; D perhaps matches TRBD1 (5 bases). V was cut by 6 bases and J by 0 bases, with 15 bases left in between. This CDR3 spans 16 amino acids. Germline V lookup: CDR1 MDHEN, CDR2 SYDVKM. For the CDR3, the DNA is TGTGCCAGCAGCCATGGACACCTAATCTCTGGAAACACCATATATTTT. It specifies CASSHGHLISGNTIYF. The full variable domain, rest sourced from reference TRBV28 and TRBJ1-3, is DVKVTQSSRYLVKRTGEKVFLECVQDMDHENMFWYRQDPGLGLRLIYFSYDVKMKEKGDIPEGYSVSREKKERFSLILESASTNQTSMYLCASSHGHLISGNTIYFGEGSWLTVV.

This chain connects TRBV30 to TRBJ2-7, with D maybe TRBD2 (6 bases). The germline V gene encodes CDR1 GTSNPN and CDR2 SVGIG (reference sequence). The CDR3 consists of 15 residues. V lost 2 bases, J lost 2 bases, and 16 bases lay in between. The CDR3 nucleotides read TGTGCCTGGAGTCCACCTCGAGGAGGGACCTACGAGCAGTACTTC. Protein sequence: CAWSPPRGGTYEQYF.